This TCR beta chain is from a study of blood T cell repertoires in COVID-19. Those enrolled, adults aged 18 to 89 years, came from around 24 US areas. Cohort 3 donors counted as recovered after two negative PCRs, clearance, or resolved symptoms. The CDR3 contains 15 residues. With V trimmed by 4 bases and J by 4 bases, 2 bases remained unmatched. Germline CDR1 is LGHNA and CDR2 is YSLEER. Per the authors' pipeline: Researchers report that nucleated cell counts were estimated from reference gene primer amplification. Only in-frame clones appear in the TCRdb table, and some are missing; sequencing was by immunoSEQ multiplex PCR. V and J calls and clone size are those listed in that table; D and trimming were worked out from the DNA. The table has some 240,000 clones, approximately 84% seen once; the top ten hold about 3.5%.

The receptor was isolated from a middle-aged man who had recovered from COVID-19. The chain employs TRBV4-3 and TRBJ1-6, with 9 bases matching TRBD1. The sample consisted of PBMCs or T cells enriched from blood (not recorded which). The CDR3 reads CASSPGTGYNSPLHF. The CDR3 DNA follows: TGCGCCAGCAGCCCAGGGACAGGGTATAATTCACCCCTCCACTTT.